Listed here are 14 T cell receptor beta chains from one sample, sequenced in a study of T cell clonality in common variable immunodeficiency. Repertoires were generated with immunoSEQ multiplex PCR, while TCRdb's copy carries only in-frame clones and drops some. The sample shows approximately 75,000 clones, none of them appearing just once. Material: peripheral blood mononuclear cells. The receptors derive from a person between 18 and 69 years old in good health.

This clone was detected ten times or more. The read ends 3 residues shy of where the CDR3 ends; the end is completed using the germline J gene. The V call is TRBV6-2 or TRBV6-3, the J call TRBJ2-7, with TRBD1 identical over 8 bases. Germline V gene data show CDR1 as MNHEY and CDR2 as SVGEGT. Losses at the gene ends were 0 bases for V and 2 bases for J; bases not matched to a gene: 3. The CDR3 is made up of 15 amino acids. CDR3: CASSYSRTGTYEQYF. The DNA read from the CDR3 is TGTGCCAGCAGTTACTCGAGGACAGGGACCTACGAG.

This clone was observed many times. CDR3 bases read: TGTGCCAGCAGCTTAGCCCCCCAGGGGCAATATTCACCC. This translates into CASSLAPQGQYSP. The full-length CDR3 reads as CASSLAPQGQYSPLHF. This chain connects TRBV7-2 to TRBJ1-6; D might be TRBD1 (6 bases). The read finishes 3 residues shy of the CDR3 end, and the germline J gene is used to complete it. Germline CDR1 is SGHTA and CDR2 is FQGNSA. Trimming stripped 0 bases from V and 8 bases from J, with 14 bases between. The CDR3 has 16 residues.

This clone was counted ten times or more. The CDR3 loop is CASSLETPSTDTQYF. The part of the CDR3 DNA that was read is TGTGCCAGCAGCTTAGAGACACCTAGCACAGATACG. J is TRBJ2-3 and V is TRBV7-9; D not certain. The observed sequence ends 3 residues before the CDR3 terminus, with the missing tail filled in from the germline J gene. Deletions cut 1 base from V and 0 bases from J, with 8 bases between. CDR1 and CDR2 (germline): SEHNR, FQNEAQ (reference sequence). This CDR3 region has 15 residues.

This clone was observed many times. The read ends 3 residues shy of where the CDR3 ends; the end is completed using the germline J gene. The rearrangement joins TRBV6-1 to TRBJ1-5, with D possibly matching TRBD1 (6 bases). The V end was cut by 1 base, the J end by 9 bases, with 13 bases between. Per germline, CDR1 MNHNS and CDR2 SASEGT. The CDR3 sequence is 14 residues long. CDR3 DNA, as far as it was read: TGTGCCAGCAGTGAAGGACAGGCAGGGAGGCCC. Encoded protein: CASSEGQAGRP. The full CDR3 sequence reads CASSEGQAGRPQHF.

This clone was observed at least ten times. The CDR3 is CSARARVPYEQYF. The part of the CDR3 DNA that was read is TGCAGTGCTAGAGCGAGGGTCCCCTACGAG. V usage is TRBV20-1 and J usage is TRBJ2-7; D possibly corresponds to TRBD2 (5 bases). The CDR3 end lies 3 residues beyond the end of the read and is filled in from the germline J gene. Trimming cost V 1 base and J 2 bases, with 9 bases left between them. The germline CDR1 and CDR2 sequences are DFQATT and SNEGSKA (reference sequence). This CDR3 has 13 amino acids.

This clone has ten or more counts. The read finishes 3 residues shy of the CDR3 end, and the germline J gene is used to complete it. The chain links TRBV20-1 to TRBJ1-1; 8 bases line up with TRBD1. The length of the CDR3 is 15 residues. V shed 5 bases and J 0 bases; nucleotides not matched to a gene: 8. Germline loops: CDR1 DFQATT, CDR2 SNEGSKA (reference sequence). This chain's CDR3 is CSARTGIIMNTEAFF. The sequenced CDR3 bases are TGCAGTGCTCGGACAGGGATAATAATGAACACTGAA.

This clone was seen many times. The CDR3 end lies 3 residues beyond the end of the read and is filled in from the germline J gene. The chain uses TRBV5-1 and TRBJ2-7; weak D call: TRBD1 (7 bases). The CDR3 loop spans 15 amino acids. Germline CDR1 and CDR2: SGHRS and YFSETQ. V lost 1 base and J 1 base, leaving 12 bases between the germline ends. CDR3 DNA (partial): TGCGCCAGCAGCTTGACAGGGGCGGGGTCCTACGAG. Residues: CASSLTGAGSYE. The CDR3, in full, reads CASSLTGAGSYEQYF.

Many counts were recorded for this clone. The read ends 3 residues early relative to the CDR3; the germline J gene fills the gap. The chain carries TRBV6-2 or TRBV6-3 and TRBJ2-5; 10 nucleotides line up with TRBD2. Germline V gene sequence: CDR1 MNHEY, CDR2 SVGEGT. The CDR3 length is 14 residues. With V trimmed by 7 bases and J by 5 bases, 7 bases remained unmatched. The part of the CDR3 DNA that was read is TGTGCCAGCACCGTAGCGGGAGGCTCCGAGACC. This gives the protein CASTVAGGSET. The whole CDR3 region reads CASTVAGGSETQYF.

This clone was recorded many times. CDR3 bases read: TGTGCCAGCAGCTTACCTAGCACAGATACG. It codes for CASSLPSTDT. The whole CDR3 sequence reads CASSLPSTDTQYF. The chain joins TRBV7-6 to TRBJ2-3, with D unclear. The CDR3 is cut off 3 residues early in the read; its end comes from the germline J gene. The CDR3 is made up of 13 amino acids. The V gene lost 2 bases and the J gene lost 0 bases, with 3 bases spanning the gap. Per the germline V gene, CDR1 is SGHVS and CDR2 is FNYEAQ.

This clone came up a few times. The sequence runs out 3 residues before the end of the CDR3; the remainder is reconstructed from the germline J gene. The rearrangement links TRBV7-6 to TRBJ2-2; D remains unclear. Trimming removed 5 bases at V and 8 bases at J, with 6 bases between. In germline, CDR1 is SGHVS, CDR2 FNYEAQ. The CDR3 totals 11 residues. The CDR3 spells CASSPQGELFF. Partial CDR3 DNA: TGTGCCAGCAGCCCCCAGGGGGAG.

This clone appeared many times. The read halts 3 residues ahead of the CDR3 end, with the missing end drawn from the germline J gene. The chain couples TRBV7-8 to TRBJ1-4, with a possible D match to TRBD1 (6 bases). The germline CDR1 and CDR2 sequences are SGHVS and FQNEAQ. The CDR3 is made up of 16 amino acids. CDR3: CASSLGHAGEGTKLFF. The sequenced part of the CDR3 DNA is TGTGCCAGCAGCTTAGGTCACGCAGGGGAGGGCACGAAA.

There are many counts of this clone. The read halts 3 residues ahead of the CDR3 end, with the missing end drawn from the germline J gene. The V call is TRBV11-2, the J call TRBJ1-3, with D possibly TRBD1 on 5 matching bases. The CDR3 has 13 amino acids. Germline values: CDR1 SGHAT, CDR2 FQNNGV. V was cut by 1 base and J by 7 bases, with 8 bases left in between. CDR3 bases read: TGTGCCAGCAGCTTAGCAGGGAGGAACACC. Translated, it gives CASSLAGRNT. The full CDR3 protein is CASSLAGRNTIYF.

This clone was observed many times. The CDR3 end falls 3 residues outside the read, so it is completed with the germline J gene. The gene calls are TRBV7-3 and TRBJ2-3; 8 nucleotides match TRBD2. The CDR3 spans 15 residues. In germline, CDR1 is SGHTA, CDR2 FQGTGA. J lost 2 bases, V lost 1 base, and 2 bases had no gene match. Incomplete CDR3 DNA: TGTGCCAGCAGCTTAAAGCGGGAGTTCACAGATACG. Protein: CASSLKREFTDT. The CDR3 in its entirety is CASSLKREFTDTQYF. The full variable domain, rest sourced from reference TRBV7-3 and TRBJ2-3, is GAGVSQTPSNKVTEKGKYVELRCDPISGHTALYWYRQSLGQGPEFLIYFQGTGAADDSGLPNDRFFAVRPEGSVSTLKIQRTERGDSAVYLCASSLKREFTDTQYFGPGTRLTVL.

This clone was recorded many times. The read ends 3 residues before the CDR3 terminus; that terminus is restored from the germline J gene. The chain employs TRBV23-1 and TRBJ2-4; no clear D gene. TRBV23-1 is assigned to the ORF class and has an uncertain function. Trimming pared 9 bases from V and 0 bases from J, leaving 9 bases between. The CDR3 length is 13 residues. The CDR3 bases that were read are TGCGCCAGACACCTCCGAGCCAAAAACATT. This gives the protein CARHLRAKNI. The full CDR3 is CARHLRAKNIQYF.